This T cell receptor (beta chain) was observed in a study of blood T cells in healthy people across ages (dated by TCRdb to between 2015 and 2017). In terms of the full investigation: Template switching captured roughly one uniquely barcoded TCR beta cDNA molecule per two T cells in model experiments. Using deep sequencing normalized with unique cDNA molecular identifiers, the study measured how TCR beta repertoire diversity changes with age. Four age groups were formed from the donors: young (average approximately 15 years), middle-aged (around 39), aged (around 62) and long-lived (approximately 78). To avoid experimental bias, donors of different ages were spread randomly across the sequencing lanes. Using the same blood draw, the study looked at two additional independent replicas of 1 million unique cDNA reads for two donors, one aged 18 to 30 and the other aged 80 or older.

This clonotype was counted between two and nine times. The antigen it binds to is not known. No base qualities exist here, and no much larger clone lies one base off it. Donors were roughly 40 systemically healthy Caucasian individuals from Russia aged roughly 6 to 95 years. Each donor gave around 9.8 milliliters of peripheral blood, collected into EDTA-treated Vacutainer tubes. Ficoll-Paque density-gradient centrifugation was used to isolate PBMCs, with at least 7 million obtained per sample. Trizol reagent was used to extract total RNA from PBMCs, with at least 5 micrograms per sample. The percentages of naive CD45RAhigh/CD27high T cells were determined by flow cytometry on a PBMC aliquot from every donor. The CDR1 and CDR2 encoded by the germline V gene are SGHDT and YYEEEE. From its cysteine to its phenylalanine, the CDR3 spans 15 amino acids. The kept DNA is CDR3 alone, 45 bases in frame from the first base. V is pruned by 1 base and J by 4 bases, leaving 7 bases of the junction without a gene match.

The library was produced with 5' RACE. The sequencer was an Illumina HiSeq 2500. A second PCR of roughly 7 to 11 cycles was performed with a sample-barcoded 5' primer and a J-beta primer mix. Each TCR beta cDNA molecule received a unique molecular identifier from a template-switch 5' adaptor carrying 12 random nucleotides. Each sample yielded at least 3 million CDR3-containing paired-end reads. First-strand cDNA synthesis was performed from all RNA using the Mint cDNA synthesis kit, with priming by a TRBC-specific oligonucleotide. Following uracil-DNA glycosylase treatment, a first 18-cycle PCR with universal primers M1SS and BC2_uni_R was performed on all cDNA. On the study's bioinformatics: Normalization of each sample was performed by random selection of 1 million high-quality reads, each carrying a distinct molecular identifier. Instead of being binned into consensus sequences, reads that shared molecular identifiers were thrown out. CDR3 identification, clonotype clustering and error correction used MiTCR with a Q25 quality threshold and the strictest error-elimination algorithm. Lower-bound total TCR beta diversity was estimated with a nonparametric unseen species model using Euler transformation. The public reads were run again by TCRdb, first through fastp at Q25 and then through MiXCR, and only productive beta chains were kept. Each entry is one CDR3 protein sequence, shown with its most common DNA and genes. V and J calls and clone size were set by TCRdb, not the authors. The sample data list approximately 690,000 distinct CDR3 sequences, and around two fifths of these were observed just once. Jointly, the top ten make up about 32% of the sample.

The research as a whole found: Conclusive comparison of naive and antigen-experienced compartments was prevented by the profiling of bulk unsorted PBMCs. Observed TCR beta diversity per million T cells fell roughly linearly with age, and a significant reduction was already apparent by age around 40. Compared with the aged group, the long-lived group had more naive CD4+ T cells, fewer expanded clones and increased TCR diversity, suggesting age selection. The CMV infection status of donors was not known, potentially confounding age-related changes in expanded clonotypes. Observed TCR beta diversity correlated strongly with the percentage of naive T cells measured by flow cytometry. Estimates of total diversity based on one million sequenced T cells were considered lower bounds and underestimates.

The clonotype comes from an older man in good health. Sequences were obtained from blood. The rearrangement joined TRBV5-6 to TRBJ1-2; a stretch of 7 junction bases matches TRBD1. The CDR3 region: CASSLLRQGGYGYTF. The bases are TGTGCCAGCAGCTTGCTAAGACAGGGCGGCTATGGCTACACCTTC.